The 14 T cell receptor beta chains listed next were all sequenced from one sample in a study of shared clonotypes between healthy human individuals. Only in-frame clones appear in the TCRdb table, and some are missing; sequencing was by immunoSEQ multiplex PCR. The sample lists under 120,000 clones, roughly 66% occurring once. The sequenced sample was memory CD8+ T cells sorted from blood. Sample subset: CD45RO+ cells pooled with CCR7-negative TemRA cells. The receptor set was obtained from a woman in her 30s in good health.

The chain recombines TRBV5-6 with TRBJ2-7, with TRBD2 as a possible D gene (6 bases). Trimming shortened V by 0 bases and J by 0 bases, and 13 bases separated the two germline ends. The CDR3 runs to 16 residues. CDR1 and CDR2 from the germline V gene are SGHDT and YYEEEE. The CDR3 loop is CASSLGADGSSYEQYF. Here the CDR3 DNA reads TGTGCCAGCAGCTTGGGGGCGGACGGGAGCTCCTACGAGCAGTACTTC.

The V and J genes are TRBV7-9 and TRBJ2-5, with D tentatively TRBD2 (5 bases). The ends were cut back, 2 bases at V and 2 bases at J, with 15 bases in the middle. This CDR3 contains 16 residues. The germline V gene has CDR1 SEHNR and CDR2 FQNEAQ (reference sequence). The chain's CDR3 is CASSLRAGSEQETQYF. The CDR3 DNA is TGTGCCAGCAGCTTACGGGCGGGTAGCGAACAAGAGACCCAGTACTTC.

The J gene is TRBJ2-7, the V gene TRBV28; D perhaps matches TRBD2 (6 bases). V lost 5 bases and J 3 bases, leaving 17 bases between the germline ends. In germline, CDR1 is MDHEN, CDR2 SYDVKM. The CDR3 spans 15 residues. The CDR3 nucleotides are TGTGCCAGCAGTGGTGGTCTCTCGCGGGGCTACGAGCAGTACTTC. Translated: CASSGGLSRGYEQYF.

This chain links TRBV10-3 with TRBJ2-7; D assignment may be TRBD1 or TRBD2 (5 bases each). The CDR3 sequence is 11 residues long. Germline V gene lookup returns CDR1 ENHRY and CDR2 SYGVKD. Between the trimmed V and J ends, which lost 9 bases and 10 bases, there was a span of 16 bases. This CDR3 is CAMGPWTEQYF. CDR3 coding DNA: TGTGCCATGGGACCGTGGACGGAACAGTACTTC.

The rearrangement links TRBV7-9 to TRBJ2-1, with TRBD1 as a possible D gene (6 bases). CDR1 SEHNR and CDR2 FQNEAQ come from the germline V gene (reference sequence). The CDR3 totals 13 residues. Trimming took off 3 bases at V and 8 bases at J, with 11 bases between the two ends. The CDR3 is CASSFGTSDEQFF. DNA for the CDR3: TGTGCCAGCAGCTTTGGGACATCGGATGAGCAGTTCTTC. The variable domain in full, completed from reference TRBV7-9 and TRBJ2-1, reads DTGVSQNPRHKITKRGQNVTFRCDPISEHNRLYWYRQTLGQGPEFLTYFQNEAQLEKSRLLSDRFSAERPKGSFSTLEIQRTEQGDSAMYLCASSFGTSDEQFFGPGTRLTVL.

In regard to this clone: Within the sample, other DNA sequences also encode this same CDR3. This sequence joins TRBV2 and TRBJ2-1; TRBD2 matches 9 bases. The length of the CDR3 is 15 residues. CDR1 SNHLY and CDR2 FYNNEI come from the germline V gene. After removal of 6 bases from V and 1 base from J, the junction contained 4 bases not matched to a gene. Written as DNA, the CDR3 is TGTGCCAGCAGCTATAGCGGGAGTTCCTACAATGAGCAGTTCTTC. It encodes CASSYSGSSYNEQFF.

The J gene is TRBJ2-3, the V gene TRBV6-4, with 9 bases aligning to TRBD2. Trimming at V came to 3 bases and at J to 4 bases, leaving 5 bases not matched to a gene. Germline assignment: CDR1 MRHNA and CDR2 SNTAGT. This CDR3 has 15 residues. CDR3 coding DNA: TGTGCCAGCAGTGAGGCAAGCGGGAGGTCAGATACGCAGTATTTT. It translates to CASSEASGRSDTQYF.

This clone was found once. The chain recombines TRBV9 with TRBJ2-1; 8 nucleotides line up with TRBD2. Germline V lookup: CDR1 SGDLS, CDR2 YYNGEE. The CDR3 covers 15 residues. The V gene end was trimmed by 3 bases and the J gene end by 8 bases; junction bases not matched to a gene: 10. As DNA, the CDR3 is TGTGCCAGCAGCGGGGCTAGCGGGCGCTTCTATGAGCAGTTCTTC. Translating gives CASSGASGRFYEQFF.

The chain has TRBV4-2 and TRBJ2-7; 15 nucleotides align to TRBD2. Germline-derived CDR1 and CDR2 are LGHNA and YNFKEQ. The CDR3 totals 15 residues. Trimming removed 7 bases from V and 4 bases from J; junction bases left unmatched: 5. CDR3 DNA sequence: TGTGCCAGCACAGGACTAGCGGGAGGGGTATACGAGCAGTACTTC. Its translation is CASTGLAGGVYEQYF.

V is TRBV20-1 and J is TRBJ2-7; 7 bases are a match to TRBD1. CDR3 length: 11 residues. Germline CDR1 and CDR2: DFQATT and SNEGSKA (reference sequence). The CDR3 DNA reads TGCGGCACGGACAGGACCTACGAGCAGTACTTC. Translated, it gives CGTDRTYEQYF.

This clone was found once. V usage is TRBV7-9 and J usage is TRBJ2-7, with D perhaps TRBD1 (5 bases). V was cut by 1 base and J by 7 bases, with 14 bases left in between. This CDR3 comprises 14 residues. The germline CDR1 and CDR2 sequences are SEHNR and FQNEAQ (reference sequence). The CDR3 bases are TGTGCCAGCAGCTTAGAGGGGCTGGTTGAGGAGCAGTACTTC. Translating gives CASSLEGLVEEQYF.

This clone appeared a few times. This sequence joins TRBV11-2 and TRBJ1-1; no reliable D call. The V gene's germline CDR1 is SGHAT and CDR2 FQNNGV. V lost 5 bases and J lost 4, with 14 bases in between. The CDR3 totals 14 residues. The CDR3 sequence: CASSLSRSSTEAFF. CDR3 nucleotides: TGTGCCAGCAGCCTAAGTCGGAGCAGCACTGAAGCTTTCTTT.

The chain employs TRBV5-4 and TRBJ2-2; 8 nucleotides match TRBD2. Germline V CDR1 and CDR2: SGHNT, YYREEE (reference sequence). Trimming took 4 bases from V and 5 from J; bases not matched to a gene: 10. CDR3 length: 16 amino acids. The CDR3 DNA is TGTGCCAGCAGCCCTCAAGCGGGAGTATGGACCGGGGAGCTGTTTTTT. Its protein is CASSPQAGVWTGELFF. The full variable domain, in which reference TRBV5-4 and TRBJ2-2 provide the parts outside the CDR3, is ETGVTQSPTHLIKTRGQQVTLRCSSQSGHNTVSWYQQALGQGPQFIFQYYREEENGRGNFPPRFSGLQFPNYSSELNVNALELDDSALYLCASSPQAGVWTGELFFGEGSRLTVL.

The rearrangement joins TRBV4-3 to TRBJ2-6; D is undetermined. The CDR3 is 13 amino acids. Germline V gene data show CDR1 as LGHNA and CDR2 as YSLEER. With 4 bases removed from V and 4 bases from J, the gap between germline ends came to 5 bases. CDR3 bases: TGCGCCAGCAGCCTCCCAGGGGCCAACGTCCTGACTTTC. Translating gives CASSLPGANVLTF.